Below are 2 T cell receptor beta chains sequenced from a single sample in a study of post-analysis software for immune sequencing data. Study results and caveats: Higher frequency in patients than in controls was seen for five TRBV segments, with TRBV5-6, TRBV5-1 and TRBV20-1 among them.

Incorporated into the TCR beta cDNA libraries were unique molecular identifiers, which served to reduce PCR and sequencing biases. Each CDR3 protein is one row after TCRdb ran MiXCR on the PCR reads. This sample yields 820,000 or so distinct CDR3 sequences, of which roughly half are seen a single time; approximately 4.3% belongs to the top ten. These receptors' antigens are unknown. The sample comprised blood. All receptors derive from a girl aged 5-17 years with multiple sclerosis.

The V call is TRBV20-1, the J call TRBJ2-3, with D tentatively TRBD2 (6 bases). CDR3 length: 15 amino acids. The germline V gene encodes CDR1 DFQATT and CDR2 SNEGSKA (reference sequence). Trimming removed 1 base at V and 10 bases at J, with 21 bases between. CDR3: CSARVLGRGPRSQYF. As DNA, the CDR3 is TGCAGTGCTAGAGTCCTCGGGAGAGGCCCCCGGTCGCAGTATTTT.

This chain connects TRBV5-1 to TRBJ1-2, with TRBD1 matching over 8 bases. The CDR3 is made up of 13 amino acids. The V and J ends lost 5 bases and 3 bases, in that order; junction bases with no gene match: 3. Per the germline V gene, CDR1 is SGHRS and CDR2 is YFSETQ. The CDR3 region is CASRPTGDYGYTF. The DNA for the CDR3 is TGCGCCAGCAGACCGACAGGGGACTATGGCTACACCTTC.